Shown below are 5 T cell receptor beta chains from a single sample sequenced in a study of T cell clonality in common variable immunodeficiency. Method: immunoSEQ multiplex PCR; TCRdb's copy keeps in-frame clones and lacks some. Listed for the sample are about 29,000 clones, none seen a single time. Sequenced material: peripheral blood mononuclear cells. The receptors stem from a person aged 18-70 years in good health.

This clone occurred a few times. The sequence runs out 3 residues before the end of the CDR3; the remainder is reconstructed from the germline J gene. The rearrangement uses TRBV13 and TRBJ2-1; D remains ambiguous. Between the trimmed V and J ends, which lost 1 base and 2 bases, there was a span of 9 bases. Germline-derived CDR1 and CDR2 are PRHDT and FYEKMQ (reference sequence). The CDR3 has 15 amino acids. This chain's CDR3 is CASSLEGEPYNEQFF. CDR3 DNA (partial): TGTGCCAGCAGCTTAGAAGGTGAACCCTACAATGAG.

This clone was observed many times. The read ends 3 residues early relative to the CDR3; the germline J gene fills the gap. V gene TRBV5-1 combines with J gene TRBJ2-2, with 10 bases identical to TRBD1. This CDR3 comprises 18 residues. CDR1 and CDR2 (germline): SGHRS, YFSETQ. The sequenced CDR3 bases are TGCGCCAGCAGCCGAGGGACAGGGGTGACGCGAGAAGATTCACCG. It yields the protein CASSRGTGVTREDSP. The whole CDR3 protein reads CASSRGTGVTREDSPLFF.

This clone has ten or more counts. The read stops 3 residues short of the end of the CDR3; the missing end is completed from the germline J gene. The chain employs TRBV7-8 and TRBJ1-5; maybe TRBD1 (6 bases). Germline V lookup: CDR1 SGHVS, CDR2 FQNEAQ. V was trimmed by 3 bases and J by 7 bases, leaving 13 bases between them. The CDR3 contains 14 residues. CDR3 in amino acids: CASSLVAGEQPQHF. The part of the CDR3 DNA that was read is TGTGCCAGCAGCTTGGTTGCAGGGGAGCAGCCC.

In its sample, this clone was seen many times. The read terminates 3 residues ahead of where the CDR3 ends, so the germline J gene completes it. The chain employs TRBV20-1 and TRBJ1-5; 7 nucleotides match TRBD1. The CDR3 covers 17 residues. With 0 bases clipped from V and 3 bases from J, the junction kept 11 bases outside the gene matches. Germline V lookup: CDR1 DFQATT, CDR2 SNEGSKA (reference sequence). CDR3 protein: CSARDHQGVYNNQPQHF. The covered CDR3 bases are TGCAGTGCTAGAGACCACCAGGGGGTCTATAACAATCAGCCC.

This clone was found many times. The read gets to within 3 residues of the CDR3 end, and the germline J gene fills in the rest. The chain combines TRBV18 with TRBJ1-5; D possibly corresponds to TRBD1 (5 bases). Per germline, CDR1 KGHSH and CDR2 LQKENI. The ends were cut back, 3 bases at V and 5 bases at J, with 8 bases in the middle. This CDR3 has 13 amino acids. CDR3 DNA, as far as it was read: TGTGCCAGCTCACCGGGACTCGATCAGCCC. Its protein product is CASSPGLDQP. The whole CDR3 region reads CASSPGLDQPQHF.